These 16 T cell receptor beta chains share one sample of origin, sequenced in a study of T cell responses to AZD1222 COVID-19 vaccine. Repertoires were generated with immunoSEQ multiplex PCR, while TCRdb's copy carries only in-frame clones and drops some. This sample has approximately 130,000 clones, with approximately 85% found just once. Source: peripheral blood, taken 28 days after the second dose of the MenACWY control vaccine. Source of these receptors: an adult who received the MenACWY meningococcal vaccine as a control.

The rearrangement links TRBV18 to TRBJ2-7; TRBD2 might be the D (6 bases). The germline CDR1 and CDR2 sequences are KGHSH and LQKENI. Deletions cut 6 bases from V and 0 bases from J, with 15 bases between. The CDR3 loop spans 15 amino acids. CDR3 nucleotide sequence: TGTGCCAGCTCGCCCGGGACTCAGAGCTCCTACGAGCAGTACGTC. This encodes CASSPGTQSSYEQYV.

The rearrangement uses TRBV7-9 and TRBJ2-7; 8 bases line up with TRBD1. Germline V gene sequence: CDR1 SEHNR, CDR2 FQNEAQ (reference sequence). The V and J ends lost 5 bases and 6 bases, in that order; junction bases with no gene match: 9. The CDR3 runs 14 residues. CDR3 sequence: CASSPGQGWAEQYF. As DNA, the CDR3 is TGTGCCAGCAGCCCAGGACAGGGCTGGGCCGAGCAGTACTTC.

The chain is built from TRBV9 and TRBJ1-2; possible D gene TRBD1, 5 bases. Trimming shortened V by 4 bases and J by 8 bases, and 18 bases separated the two germline ends. This CDR3 contains 14 residues. Germline-derived CDR1 and CDR2 are SGDLS and YYNGEE. As DNA, the CDR3 is TGTGCCAGCAGCCCGGGGACCCAGTTCGGGGGCTACACCTTC. Translating gives CASSPGTQFGGYTF. Combining the CDR3 with reference TRBV9 and TRBJ1-2 gives the whole variable domain DSGVTQTPKHLITATGQRVTLRCSPRSGDLSVYWYQQSLDQGLQFLIQYYNGEERAKGNILERFSAQQFPDLHSELNLSSLELGDSALYFCASSPGTQFGGYTFGSGTRLTVV.

The chain employs TRBV5-4 and TRBJ1-6, with D uncertain. V was shortened by 4 bases and J by 8 bases, with 10 bases between the two germline ends. The CDR3 runs 13 residues. The germline V gene encodes CDR1 SGHNT and CDR2 YYREEE (reference sequence). The CDR3 sequence is CASSPGLDSPLHF. DNA for the CDR3: TGTGCCAGCAGCCCCGGGTTGGATTCACCCCTCCACTTT.

This chain joins TRBV9 and TRBJ2-1; weak D call: TRBD2 (6 bases). CDR1 is SGDLS and CDR2 is YYNGEE in the germline V gene. The CDR3 runs 14 residues. Trimming removed 3 bases at V and 7 bases at J, with 14 bases between. The CDR3 loop is CASSATSGRNEQFF. The CDR3 DNA is TGTGCCAGCAGCGCTACTAGTGGGAGGAATGAGCAGTTCTTC.

This clone has only a few counts. Other DNA sequences within the sample encode an identical CDR3. The V and J genes are TRBV7-2 and TRBJ1-5; D might be TRBD1 (5 bases). V lost 3 bases to trimming and J lost 4 bases, with 10 bases between them. CDR3 size: 14 residues. CDR1 and CDR2 from the germline V gene are SGHTA and FQGNSA. As DNA, the CDR3 is TGTGCCAGCAGCTTTTTGGGGGGGAATCAGCCCCAGCATTTT. Its translation: CASSFLGGNQPQHF.

This clone was recorded a few times. The chain couples TRBV7-9 to TRBJ1-4; D gene uncertain. This CDR3 has 13 residues. Germline V gene sequence: CDR1 SEHNR, CDR2 FQNEAQ (reference sequence). Trimming cost V 2 bases and J 6 bases, with 7 bases left between them. The CDR3 coding sequence is TGTGCCAGCAGCTTATTTTCTGATGAAAAACTGTTTTTT. Translation: CASSLFSDEKLFF. Filled out from reference TRBV7-9 and TRBJ1-4, the complete variable domain reads DTGVSQNPRHKITKRGQNVTFRCDPISEHNRLYWYRQTLGQGPEFLTYFQNEAQLEKSRLLSDRFSAERPKGSFSTLEIQRTEQGDSAMYLCASSLFSDEKLFFGSGTQLSVL.

The J gene is TRBJ2-1, the V gene TRBV5-1; 8 bases match TRBD1. Unmatched junction bases numbered 7, after V lost 4 bases and J lost 7 bases. This CDR3 region has 14 residues. Looked up from germline, CDR1 is SGHRS and CDR2 is YFSETQ. The CDR3 reads CASSESGGSNEQFF. The CDR3 bases are TGCGCCAGCAGCGAATCAGGGGGCTCGAATGAGCAGTTCTTC.

CDR3 in DNA: TGTGCCAGTAGCCCTCTCCGGGGGACTAAGGACTACGAGCAGTACTTC. Translating gives CASSPLRGTKDYEQYF. The rearrangement uses TRBV19 and TRBJ2-7; 7 nucleotides align to TRBD2. Trimming at V came to 6 bases and at J to 3 bases, leaving 14 bases not matched to a gene. Germline lookup yields CDR1 LNHDA and CDR2 SQIVND (reference sequence). CDR3 size: 16 residues.

The chain is built from TRBV5-1 and TRBJ2-1, with TRBD2 matching over 13 bases. This CDR3 comprises 16 residues. Germline CDR1 reads SGHRS; CDR2 reads YFSETQ. V lost 3 bases and J lost 3; bases outside the gene matches: 3. The CDR3 nucleotides are TGCGCCAGCAGCTCATGGACTAGCGGGGGCTACAATGAGCAGTTCTTC. It codes for CASSSWTSGGYNEQFF.

This chain connects TRBV4-2 to TRBJ2-2, with 9 bases that match TRBD2. CDR1 and CDR2 (germline): LGHNA, YNFKEQ. CDR3 length: 16 amino acids. J lost 4 bases, V lost 2 bases, and 5 bases had no gene match. The CDR3 is CASSQPRAGGTGELFF. The CDR3 DNA is TGTGCCAGCAGCCAACCCCGAGCGGGGGGCACCGGGGAGCTGTTTTTT.

V and J are TRBV11-3 and TRBJ1-1; 9 bases agree with TRBD1. After removal of 5 bases from V and 7 bases from J, the junction contained 17 bases not matched to a gene. This CDR3 is 17 amino acids long. Germline-derived CDR1 and CDR2 are SGHNT and YENEEA. The CDR3 spells CASSGPNRGRSKIEAFF. CDR3 bases: TGTGCCAGCAGCGGTCCAAACAGGGGGCGGTCAAAGATTGAAGCTTTCTTT.

J is TRBJ1-1 and V is TRBV6-5, with 7 bases fitting TRBD1. The CDR3 extends over 14 amino acids. V trimming: 8 bases; J trimming: 4 bases; junction bases outside the gene matches: 10. Germline CDR1 and CDR2: MNHEY and SVGAGI. The CDR3 DNA reads TGTGCCAGCGGAAAAAGTTCAGGGGGCACTGAAGCTTTCTTT. It codes for CASGKSSGGTEAFF.

There are a few counts of this clone. The genes are TRBV21-1 and TRBJ2-7; the table's D call, TRBD1, was not checked against the DNA. TRBV21-1 is a pseudogene. CDR3 length: 17 amino acids. Here the CDR3 reads CASSKGGAAKGAYEQYV. The DNA for the CDR3 is TGTGCCAGCAGCAAAGGGGGCGCCGCGAAAGGGGCCTACGAGCAGTACGTC.

The chain uses TRBV11-2 and TRBJ2-3; D is tentatively TRBD1 or TRBD2 (5 bases each). The germline gives CDR1 SGHAT, CDR2 FQNNGV. Trimming stripped 4 bases from V and 2 bases from J, with 10 bases between. The CDR3 length is 14 residues. This CDR3 reads CASSWGTATDTQYF. DNA for the CDR3: TGTGCCAGCAGCTGGGGGACCGCCACAGATACGCAGTATTTT.

The V and J genes are TRBV9 and TRBJ1-2; D gene uncertain. CDR1 and CDR2 from the germline V gene are SGDLS and YYNGEE. This CDR3 comprises 12 residues. The V end was cut by 4 bases, the J end by 4 bases, with 8 bases between. For the CDR3, the DNA is TGTGCCAGCAGCCCCCCCTCCTATGGCTACACCTTC. Its protein product is CASSPPSYGYTF.